This record looks at one T cell receptor (beta chain) sequence and its context. The source of the sample is a study of breast tumors, draining lymph nodes, adjacent tissues. One entry per CDR3 protein, called by TCRdb with MiXCR from the multiplex PCR reads. The top ten clones hold under 9.5% of a sample with about 46,000 distinct CDR3 sequences, 23% of them seen once. CDR1 and CDR2 (germline): SGHKS, YYEKEE (reference sequence). Trimming shortened V by 2 bases and J by 9 bases, and 18 bases separated the two germline ends. The CDR3 runs 16 residues. The TCR originated in a female donor with breast cancer. Some clones in this sample may be carry-over from other donors' samples. The chain combines TRBV5-5 with TRBJ1-6, with D possibly matching TRBD1 (5 bases). The material sequenced was breast tumor tissue. For the CDR3, the DNA is TGTGCCAGCAGCTTCCCGGAGGGTAGGGGAGCTTCACCCCTCCACTTT. It specifies CASSFPEGRGASPLHF.